This TCR beta chain was captured by sequencing in a study of T cell responses to AZD1222 COVID-19 vaccine. Study details: Pooled samples include second doses given at about 4 or 12 weeks.

This clone was seen once. What it binds is unknown. The data were produced by immunoSEQ multiplex PCR, yet TCRdb's version contains in-frame clones alone and is incomplete. The sample has about 130,000 clones, 80% to 90% seen once. Study-level points and caveats: The CD4 TCRs associated with vaccination extended across spike and predominated at 160-218 and 743-854. Breadth and depth of Spike-specific TCRs rose after two AZD1222 doses. No day 14 peak samples; only post-peak repertoires were characterized.

Trimming removed 0 bases at V and 5 bases at J, with 14 bases between. The CDR3 spans 15 residues. The germline V gene encodes CDR1 SGDLS and CDR2 YYNGEE. This material consisted of peripheral blood, taken on day 0 of AZD1222 vaccination. This TCR came from an adult in good health. The chain has TRBV9 and TRBJ2-5; D remains ambiguous. In nucleotides, the CDR3 is TGTGCCAGCAGCGTAGGCGCTTTCTCCTCTGAGACCCAGTACTTC. It yields the protein CASSVGAFSSETQYF.